This note documents a single T cell receptor (beta chain) sequence. These data originate in a study of PD-1 blockade in classical Hodgkin lymphoma. V lost 8 bases and J lost 6, with 10 bases in between. This CDR3 contains 11 residues. Germline assignment: CDR1 ENHRY and CDR2 SYGVKD. The patients all showed relapse after autologous stem cell transplantation, while their brentuximab vedotin exposure varied. Classifying best responses yielded complete response, partial response or progressive disease. The protocol was immunoSEQ multiplex PCR, while the TCRdb copy is restricted to in-frame clones and leaves out a portion. The sample consists of about 7,400 clones, about three quarters of them appearing once.

The material sequenced was peripheral blood mononuclear cells (PBMCs), taken before the second cycle of nivolumab. The V gene is TRBV10-3, the J gene TRBJ1-1; a weak D match, TRBD1 (5 bases). This sequence originates from a human donor with classical Hodgkin lymphoma. CDR3 DNA: TGTGCCATCGGGCAGGGCGCTGAAGCTTTCTTT. It specifies CAIGQGAEAFF.